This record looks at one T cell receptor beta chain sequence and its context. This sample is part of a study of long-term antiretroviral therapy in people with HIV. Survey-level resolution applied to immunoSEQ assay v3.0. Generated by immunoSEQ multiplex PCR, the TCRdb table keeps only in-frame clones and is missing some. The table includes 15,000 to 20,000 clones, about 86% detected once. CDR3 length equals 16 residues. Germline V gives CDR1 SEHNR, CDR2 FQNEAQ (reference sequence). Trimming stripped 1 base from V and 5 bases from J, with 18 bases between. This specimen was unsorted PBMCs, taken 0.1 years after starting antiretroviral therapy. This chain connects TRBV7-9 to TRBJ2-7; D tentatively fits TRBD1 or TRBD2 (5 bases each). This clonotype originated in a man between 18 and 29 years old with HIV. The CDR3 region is CASSLDPPTGRHEQYF. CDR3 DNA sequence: TGTGCCAGCAGCTTAGACCCCCCCACGGGGCGACACGAGCAGTACTTC.